Listed below are T cell receptor beta chains from one sample, sequenced in a study of blood T cells in healthy people across ages. TCRdb independently ran MiXCR on the 5' RACE reads; one entry per CDR3 protein. The data show just over 800,000 distinct CDR3 sequences, 62% seen once. Sequencing was carried out using blood. These receptors were taken from a man aged 30-40 years in good health. Both conserved end residues are part of each CDR3. D genes are given only for firm matches. Size is stated for part of the rows, as once, few or many counts, or as a class when the clone is expanded.

V gene	clone size	CDR3 length	J gene	D gene	CDR3 DNA	CDR3 protein
TRBV7-3	-	14	TRBJ2-7	-	TGTGCCAGCAGTCCATCTGGTGACAGAGAAGAGCAGTACTTC	CASSPSGDREEQYF
TRBV6-5	-	15	TRBJ2-2	-	TGTGCCAGCAATTACCCACCACTAGGGACCGGGGAGCTGTTTTTT	CASNYPPLGTGELFF
TRBV2	-	11	TRBJ2-7	TRBD1	TGTGCCGCTCACAGGGGTAACGAGCAGTACTTC	CAAHRGNEQYF
TRBV27	-	14	TRBJ1-5	-	TGTGCCAGCAGTTTAGCACAGTTCAATCAGCCCCAGCATTTT	CASSLAQFNQPQHF
TRBV25-1	-	15	TRBJ2-1	TRBD2	TGTGCCAGCAGTGAACGGGGGGGCGCCTACAATGAGCAGTTCTTC	CASSERGGAYNEQFF
TRBV6-5	-	16	TRBJ1-4	-	TGTGCCAGCAGCCGAAACAGGGTGTTAACTAATGAAAAACCGTTTTTT	CASSRNRVLTNEKPFF
TRBV2	-	15	TRBJ2-5	-	TGTGCCAGCAGTGAGTCCCGGGGTCCACAAGAGACCCAGTACTTC	CASSESRGPQETQYF
TRBV9	once	16	TRBJ2-2	-	TGTGCCAGCAGCCCTCGCGACAGTTTGAACACCGGGGAGCTGTTTTTT	CASSPRDSLNTGELFF
TRBV18	-	16	TRBJ2-3	-	TGTGCCAGCTCACCAAGGGGGGGTCGAACCACAGATACGCAGTATTTT	CASSPRGGRTTDTQYF
TRBV28	-	15	TRBJ2-2	TRBD2	TGTGCCAGCAGTGGCCCGGGGGGGATCACCGGGGAGCTGTTTTTT	CASSGPGGITGELFF
TRBV29-1	-	12	TRBJ2-7	-	TGCAGCGGTGGGGGCAGGGGCTACGAGCAGTACTTC	CSGGGRGYEQYF
TRBV4-2	-	17	TRBJ1-3	-	TGTGCCAGCAGCCAAGAGTCCTTTCGGCTCACTGGAAACACCATATATTTT	CASSQESFRLTGNTIYF
TRBV4-3	-	14	TRBJ2-7	-	TGCGCCAGCAGCCAAGAGGGCAGGGGAGAGACCCAGCACTTC	CASSQEGRGETQHF
TRBV27	once	15	TRBJ2-5	TRBD2	TGTGCCAGCGGACTCGAGCGGGGGGGCATGGAGACCCAGTACTTC	CASGLERGGMETQYF
TRBV12-3/TRBV12-4	-	16	TRBJ2-2	-	TGTGCCAGCAGACCTAGGTCGCTAGGACTCACCGGGGAGCTGTTTTTT	CASRPRSLGLTGELFF
TRBV6-1	-	14	TRBJ1-1	-	TGTGCCAGCAGTGAAGCGGTCACGAACACTGAAGCTTTCTTT	CASSEAVTNTEAFF
TRBV6-2/TRBV6-3	-	15	TRBJ1-4	-	TGTGCCAGCTCGTTGCTCGACAGGCGGGATGAAAAACTGTTTTTT	CASSLLDRRDEKLFF
TRBV5-6	-	15	TRBJ2-5	-	TGTGCCAGCCAAGTGGGTAGTTGGGGACAAGAGACCCAGTACTTC	CASQVGSWGQETQYF
TRBV20-1	-	12	TRBJ2-7	-	TGCAGTGCTACCCGGACAGCCTACGAGCAGTACTTC	CSATRTAYEQYF
TRBV15	-	17	TRBJ2-7	TRBD2	TGTGCCACCAGCAAACAAGGAACTAGCGGGGGGAGGTACGAGCAGTACTTC	CATSKQGTSGGRYEQYF
TRBV6-5	-	13	TRBJ2-7	-	TGTGCCAGCAGTTATGTAGCCACGGGGGAGCAGTACTTC	CASSYVATGEQYF
TRBV13	once	12	TRBJ2-7	-	TGTGCCAGCAGCTTATATACCTACGAGCAGTACTTC	CASSLYTYEQYF
TRBV28	-	13	TRBJ2-1	-	TGTGCCAGCAGTTCGGGACAATCCTACGAGCAGTTCTTC	CASSSGQSYEQFF
TRBV27	once	14	TRBJ1-4	-	TGTGCCAGCAGCGATACAGTACTTAATGAAAAACTGTTTTTT	CASSDTVLNEKLFF
TRBV12-3/TRBV12-4	-	18	TRBJ2-6	TRBD2	TGTGCCAGCAGTGCCCAGTTTAGCGGGGGGCGGGGGGCCAACGTCCTGACTTTC	CASSAQFSGGRGANVLTF
TRBV15	-	18	TRBJ2-3	TRBD2	TGTGCCACCAGCAGAGATAAGTTCAGCGGGGGCATTGAGGATACGCAGTATTTT	CATSRDKFSGGIEDTQYF
TRBV12-3/TRBV12-4	few	12	TRBJ1-2	-	TGTGCCAGCAGTTTTGGTGCGAATGGCTACACCTTC	CASSFGANGYTF
TRBV12-3/TRBV12-4	few	14	TRBJ1-5	-	TGTGCCAGCAGTTTTCGGGGTAGCAATCAGCCCCAGCATTTT	CASSFRGSNQPQHF
TRBV29-1	few	13	TRBJ2-5	TRBD1	TGCAGCGCCCCCGGGACAGCCCAAGAGACCCAGTACTTC	CSAPGTAQETQYF
TRBV19	-	13	TRBJ1-5	-	TGTGCCAGTACCCTAGGGCCAAGGCAGCCCCAGCATTTT	CASTLGPRQPQHF
TRBV4-3	-	14	TRBJ2-1	-	TGCGCCTTACAAGGGAAGGGGGTCTACAATGAGCAGTTCTTC	CALQGKGVYNEQFF
TRBV7-9	-	16	TRBJ1-2	TRBD1	TGTGCCAGCAGCGACTATACAGGGGTGAATAACTATGGCTACACCTTC	CASSDYTGVNNYGYTF
TRBV4-1	-	15	TRBJ1-4	-	TGCGCCAGCAGCCAAGTATGGCCTTCTAATGAAAAACTGTTTTTT	CASSQVWPSNEKLFF
TRBV28	-	17	TRBJ2-3	TRBD2	TGTGCCAGCAGCTCTACTCTAGCGGGGGGGCCGGGAGATACGCAGTATTTT	CASSSTLAGGPGDTQYF
TRBV20-1	-	14	TRBJ2-7	-	TGCAGTGCCCTACTTACTGGAGTCTCCTACGAGCAGTACTTC	CSALLTGVSYEQYF
TRBV27	few	16	TRBJ2-7	TRBD1	TGTGCCAGCAGTTTATCCGTACAGGGGGCGAGGTACGAGCAGTACTTC	CASSLSVQGARYEQYF
TRBV20-1	-	12	TRBJ2-1	-	TGCAGTGCACCTTTGCGGTACAATGAGCAGTTCTTC	CSAPLRYNEQFF
TRBV9	-	14	TRBJ2-1	-	TGTGCCAGCAGCGTAGGGGCAGGTTTCAATGAGCAGTTCTTC	CASSVGAGFNEQFF
TRBV4-2	-	17	TRBJ2-1	-	TGTGCCAGCAGCCGAGAGGGGGCGGGGCGGACCTACAATGAGCAGTTCTTC	CASSREGAGRTYNEQFF
TRBV18	few	17	TRBJ2-7	TRBD2	TGTGCCAGCTCACCACTGGGACTAGCGGGACGCCCTGACGAGCAGTACTTC	CASSPLGLAGRPDEQYF
TRBV27	few	16	TRBJ2-7	-	TGTGCCAGCAGTTTATCGTTGGGGGCCTTTTTCTACGAGCAGTACTTC	CASSLSLGAFFYEQYF
TRBV20-1	-	12	TRBJ2-5	-	TGCAGTGCTAGAGCCCTTACAGAGACCCAGTACTTC	CSARALTETQYF
TRBV4-3	few	17	TRBJ1-5	-	TGCGCCAGCAGCCAATTCTGGAATGATGTTGGGGATCAGCCCCAGCATTTT	CASSQFWNDVGDQPQHF
TRBV20-1	-	14	TRBJ2-7	-	TGCAGTGCTAGAAGCCGGGACCCCACCTACGAGCAGTACTTC	CSARSRDPTYEQYF
TRBV5-1	many	15	TRBJ1-2	-	TGCGCCAGCAGTCCAACAGGGTCCCCCAGCTATGGCTACACCTTC	CASSPTGSPSYGYTF
TRBV29-1	-	11	TRBJ2-2	-	TGCAGCGTCAAAGACCGGGGGGAGCTGTTTTTT	CSVKDRGELFF
TRBV7-9	-	17	TRBJ2-6	-	TGTGCCAGCAGCCCTGAAAGAGGACATGGGAAACCCAACGTCCTGACTTTC	CASSPERGHGKPNVLTF
TRBV7-3	many	15	TRBJ2-3	-	TGTGCCAGCAACTTAAATGGAGGGGCGGGAGATACGCAGTATTTT	CASNLNGGAGDTQYF
TRBV6-5	-	13	TRBJ2-4	-	TGTGCCAGCAGTCGGACCTTAGAGGACATTCAGTACTTC	CASSRTLEDIQYF
TRBV7-9	-	17	TRBJ2-1	TRBD2	TGTGCCAGCAGCCCCCCAGGGCTAGCGGGGTTCAACAATGAGCAGTTCTTC	CASSPPGLAGFNNEQFF
TRBV5-6	-	14	TRBJ2-7	-	TGTGCCAGCATCTTGTCTTTCGACCTGAGGGAGCAGTACTTC	CASILSFDLREQYF
TRBV20-1	few	12	TRBJ1-2	TRBD1	TGCAGTGCTTCGGGACAGCACTATGGCTACACCTTC	CSASGQHYGYTF
TRBV6-6	-	16	TRBJ2-2	TRBD1	TGTGCCAGCAGGCCGCACCAGGGGGCTTTATCCGGGGAGCTGTTTTTT	CASRPHQGALSGELFF
TRBV10-3	-	13	TRBJ2-1	-	TGTGCCATCATGCCTCCCCAGGGCTATGAGCAGTTCTTC	CAIMPPQGYEQFF
TRBV6-5	-	13	TRBJ1-2	-	TGTGCCAGCAGTTACCTCCAGACCGCTGGCTACACCTTC	CASSYLQTAGYTF
TRBV20-1	-	12	TRBJ2-4	-	TGCAGTGCCCAGTCGACAGGTTGGACTCAGTACTTC	CSAQSTGWTQYF
TRBV4-3	-	14	TRBJ2-2	-	TGCGCCAGCAGCCGGGACATTCGGGGCCGGGAGCTGTTTTTT	CASSRDIRGRELFF